The 26 T cell receptor beta chains below come from one sample, sequenced in a study of T cells in Graves' hyperthyroidism and ophthalmopathy. RNA transcripts gave rise to amplified TCR beta CDR3 regions. Using the HTBI primer set, a first-round RT-PCR was run on the TCR CDR3. One entry per CDR3 protein results from TCRdb running MiXCR on the multiplex PCR reads. Here the sample spans 600,000 to 650,000 distinct CDR3 sequences, roughly 17% being singletons. Input material: blood. Receptor source: a woman in her 30s with Graves' hyperthyroidism.

A few counts support this clonotype. This chain links TRBV7-9 with TRBJ2-7; D gene unclear. CDR1 is SEHNR and CDR2 is FQNEAQ in the germline V gene (reference sequence). The CDR3 is 13 amino acids. The V end lost 7 bases, the J end lost 5 bases, and 15 bases lay between the germline ends. CDR3 amino acids: CASNQHPQDEQYF. The CDR3 bases are TGTGCCAGCAACCAACACCCCCAAGACGAGCAGTACTTC.

To note about this clonotype: This may arise from a read error, as a much more abundant clone is one base away. The CDR3 region is CVSSGGTPGELFF. The CDR3 DNA reads TGTGTCAGCAGCGGCGGGACACCGGGGGAGCTGTTTTTT. The chain joins TRBV7-2 to TRBJ2-2, with D perhaps assigned TRBD1 or TRBD2 (6 bases each). The germline V gene encodes CDR1 SGHTA and CDR2 FQGNSA. The CDR3 runs 13 residues.

This clonotype came up many times. The V and J genes are TRBV11-2 and TRBJ2-5; 9 bases align to TRBD2. The CDR3 consists of 15 residues. The V gene's germline CDR1 is SGHAT and CDR2 FQNNGV. Unmatched junction bases numbered 3, after V lost 0 bases and J lost 4 bases. The CDR3 region is CASSLDGAGGETQYF. The CDR3 DNA reads TGTGCCAGCAGCTTAGACGGAGCGGGGGGAGAGACCCAGTACTTC.

This clonotype was counted once. One end of the junction does not line up with germline, which may come from a read error. The rearrangement joins TRBV20-1 to TRBJ1-6; TRBD1 agrees at 7 bases. The CDR3 length is 16 residues. In germline, CDR1 is DFQATT, CDR2 SNEGSKA (reference sequence). CDR3 protein: CGAQSRLQGSGSPLHF. In DNA, the CDR3 is TGCGGTGCTCAGTCCCGGTTACAGGGGTCGGGCTCACCCCTCCACTTT.

The CDR3 sequence: CSAPQGARGYTF. In DNA, the CDR3 is TGCAGTGCTCCACAGGGGGCGCGAGGCTACACCTTC. The chain recombines TRBV20-1 with TRBJ1-2, with TRBD1 matching 9 bases. The CDR3 length is 12 residues. Germline CDR1 and CDR2: DFQATT and SNEGSKA (reference sequence). The J segment lost 8 bases and the V segment lost 5 bases, leaving 6 bases of the junction unmatched.

This clonotype showed up just a few times. The V and J genes are TRBV20-1 and TRBJ2-7; 10 nucleotides agree with TRBD2. The CDR3 runs 15 residues. Trimming cost V 3 bases and J 7 bases; bases outside gene matches: 12. CDR1 and CDR2 (germline): DFQATT, SNEGSKA (reference sequence). This CDR3 reads CSASEHLAGEREQYF. DNA for the CDR3: TGCAGTGCTAGTGAGCACCTAGCGGGAGAGCGGGAGCAGTACTTC.

This clonotype was observed at least ten times. This chain links TRBV6-1 with TRBJ2-7; possibly TRBD1 for D (5 bases). CDR1 is MNHNS, CDR2 SASEGT, per germline. V gave up 5 bases and J gave up 2 bases, with 16 bases separating them. CDR3 length equals 15 residues. CDR3 protein: CASSLRTHRAYEQYF. The CDR3 DNA reads TGTGCCAGCAGTTTAAGGACACACCGAGCCTACGAGCAGTACTTC.

This clonotype was counted many times. The genes are TRBV11-3 and TRBJ2-3; 7 positions agree with TRBD2. With V trimmed by 3 bases and J by 4 bases, 4 bases remained unmatched. CDR1 and CDR2 (germline): SGHNT, YENEEA. The CDR3 has 14 amino acids. The CDR3 sequence: CASSLGRGADTQYF. In DNA form, the CDR3 reads TGTGCCAGCAGCTTGGGTCGGGGGGCAGATACGCAGTATTTT.

This clonotype came up once. The rearrangement joins TRBV28 to TRBJ1-2; no clear D. Germline V gene sequence: CDR1 MDHEN, CDR2 SYDVKM. This CDR3 comprises 14 residues. The germline V and J ends were trimmed by 4 bases and 0 bases, with 9 bases remaining between them. CDR3 sequence reads: CASSSPETNYGYTF. The CDR3 DNA is TGTGCCAGCAGTTCTCCAGAGACTAACTATGGCTACACCTTC.

The genes are TRBV20-1 and TRBJ2-2; TRBD1 matches at 9 bases. From germline, CDR1 is DFQATT and CDR2 SNEGSKA (reference sequence). The CDR3 spans 13 residues. The V segment lost 8 bases and the J segment 6 bases; nucleotides outside the gene matches: 7. The CDR3 coding sequence is TGCAGTCCTCGGGACAGGGCGTCCGGGGAGCTGTTTTTT. It yields the protein CSPRDRASGELFF.

This clonotype was counted at least ten times. This rearrangement joins TRBV12-5 to TRBJ2-2, with D perhaps matching TRBD1 (5 bases). The CDR3 is made up of 15 amino acids. Germline CDR1 LGHNT, CDR2 FRNRAP. The V gene lost 2 bases and the J gene lost 4 bases, with 11 bases spanning the gap. DNA of the CDR3: TGTGCTAGTGGTTTGAGGCCAGGGTCCACCGGGGAGCTGTTTTTT. It codes for CASGLRPGSTGELFF.

In this sample, this clonotype turned up many times. The V call is TRBV6-2 or TRBV6-3, the J call TRBJ2-7; 11 nucleotides agree with TRBD2. This CDR3 has 15 amino acids. CDR1 and CDR2 (germline): MNHEY, SVGEGT. The J segment lost 5 bases and the V segment lost 6 bases, leaving 9 bases of the junction unmatched. The DNA for the CDR3 is TGTGCCAGCAGATACCCTAGCGGGAGGATCAACGAGCAGTACTTC. Amino acid sequence: CASRYPSGRINEQYF.

Many counts were recorded for this clonotype. CDR3 bases: TGCAGTGCTCCAGTAGCGGGAGTAAGGAACAATGAGCAGTTCTTC. Its translation: CSAPVAGVRNNEQFF. The J gene is TRBJ2-1, the V gene TRBV20-1, with TRBD2 matching 9 bases. The CDR3 runs 15 residues. With 5 bases clipped from V and 5 bases from J, the junction kept 10 bases outside the gene matches. Germline CDR1 reads DFQATT; CDR2 reads SNEGSKA (reference sequence).

The table lists this clonotype with a few counts. V and J are TRBV25-1 and TRBJ2-1, with a weak D call TRBD1 (7 bases). With 1 base removed from V and 7 bases from J, the gap between germline ends came to 26 bases. Germline values: CDR1 MGHDK, CDR2 SYGVNS. This CDR3 contains 19 residues. The CDR3 DNA reads as TGTGCCAGCAGTGAATTCCCGAGGGGGCCGGAGGGCTTTGTAAATGAGCAGTTCTTC. Translation: CASSEFPRGPEGFVNEQFF.

This clonotype was seen ten or more times. V usage is TRBV2 and J usage is TRBJ2-7; 8 nucleotides align to TRBD2. The ends lost 7 bases at V and 2 bases at J; junction bases unmatched: 4. Germline V gene lookup returns CDR1 SNHLY and CDR2 FYNNEI. The CDR3 consists of 13 residues. The CDR3 region has the DNA TGTGCCAGCATGGTCGGGAGGGCCTACGAGCAGTACTTC. This encodes CASMVGRAYEQYF.

This clonotype was observed a few times. The CDR3 bases are TGTGCCAGCAGCGCCCGACTAGCGGGAGGCCTCGGGGAGCTGTTTTTT. Protein product: CASSARLAGGLGELFF. The V and J genes are TRBV9 and TRBJ2-2, with 13 bases lining up with TRBD2. The CDR3 contains 16 residues. The ends lost 3 bases at V and 7 bases at J; junction bases unmatched: 6. Germline CDR1 reads SGDLS; CDR2 reads YYNGEE.

This clonotype appeared a few times. In nucleotides, the CDR3 is TGTGCCAGCCTTAGGGACCAGGATTACAATGAGCAGTTCTTC. Protein product: CASLRDQDYNEQFF. The chain uses TRBV18 and TRBJ2-1; D assignment may be TRBD1 or TRBD2 (5 bases each). Trimming left V 8 bases short and J 4 bases short, with 15 bases between. Germline assignment: CDR1 KGHSH and CDR2 LQKENI. This CDR3 spans 14 amino acids.

There are a few counts of this clonotype. The chain couples TRBV7-9 to TRBJ2-1, with 11 bases matching TRBD2. The junction had 8 bases not matched to a gene; V was cut back by 5 bases and J by 5 bases. The CDR3 runs 16 residues. CDR1 is SEHNR and CDR2 is FQNEAQ in the germline V gene (reference sequence). In nucleotides, the CDR3 is TGTGCCAGCAGCCCCACTAGCGGGAGACAAAACAATGAGCAGTTCTTC. It translates to CASSPTSGRQNNEQFF.

This clonotype turned up a few times. The chain links TRBV6-1 to TRBJ1-6, with a weak D call TRBD1 (6 bases). Trimming left V 7 bases short and J 2 bases short, with 15 bases between. CDR3 length: 16 amino acids. Germline CDR1 is MNHNS and CDR2 is SASEGT. The CDR3: CASNRGQNAYNSPLHF. Here the CDR3 DNA reads TGTGCCAGCAACCGGGGGCAGAACGCCTATAATTCACCCCTCCACTTT.

The chain joins TRBV10-3 to TRBJ2-7; 10 bases agree with TRBD2. The end of the DNA aligns better with TRBJ2-1, so the J call may be wrong. The CDR3 is made up of 14 amino acids. Germline CDR1 is ENHRY and CDR2 is SYGVKD. CDR3 sequence (DNA): TGTGCCATCAGCCCGGGACTAGCGAGTTACGAGCAGTTCTTC. Residues: CAISPGLASYEQFF.

This clonotype has only a few counts. A much larger clone differs by one base, so this may be a read error. This chain links TRBV7-2 with TRBJ2-7; D is ambiguous. The length of the CDR3 is 14 residues. Looked up from germline, CDR1 is SGHTA and CDR2 is FQGNSA. The CDR3 nucleotides read TGTGCCAGCAGCTTAGAACCGAACACCTACGGGCAGTACTTC. This translates into CASSLEPNTYGQYF.

This clonotype turned up a few times. V and J are TRBV7-2 and TRBJ2-4, with D tentatively TRBD1 (5 bases). Germline assignment: CDR1 SGHTA and CDR2 FQGNSA. This CDR3 has 15 amino acids. V lost 1 base and J lost 0, with 7 bases in between. Here the CDR3 DNA reads TGTGCCAGCAGCTTAGGACAGATAGCCAAAAACATTCAGTACTTC. Translated, it gives CASSLGQIAKNIQYF.

The chain uses TRBV9 and TRBJ1-3; unclear D gene. Germline CDR1 is SGDLS and CDR2 is YYNGEE. The CDR3 is 16 amino acids. The V and J ends lost 4 bases and 2 bases respectively, with 16 bases between them. The chain's CDR3 is CASSSPGANAGNTIYF. The CDR3 DNA is TGTGCCAGCAGCTCGCCGGGTGCAAATGCTGGAAACACCATATATTTT.

The rearrangement joins TRBV6-1 to TRBJ1-5, with TRBD1 matching over 10 bases. Germline CDR1 reads MNHNS; CDR2 reads SASEGT. The CDR3 totals 18 residues. After removal of 3 bases from V and 6 bases from J, the junction contained 14 bases not matched to a gene. The CDR3 region is CASSDNRGTGVNSQPQHF. In nucleotides, the CDR3 is TGTGCCAGCAGTGACAATAGGGGGACAGGGGTTAATTCTCAGCCCCAGCATTTT.

This clonotype was detected many times. The chain uses TRBV30 and TRBJ2-3; weak D call: TRBD2 (6 bases). CDR1 is GTSNPN and CDR2 is SVGIG in the germline V gene (reference sequence). V lost 1 base to trimming and J lost 9 bases, with 8 bases between them. CDR3 length equals 11 residues. CDR3 amino acids: CAWSGGGTQYF. The CDR3 DNA sequence: TGTGCCTGGAGTGGTGGGGGGACGCAGTATTTT.

This clonotype was counted a few times. The CDR3 reads CASSSTYGELFF. CDR3 DNA: TGTGCCAGCAGCTCGACATACGGGGAGCTGTTTTTT. This chain uses TRBV7-2 with TRBJ2-2; D remains unclear. This CDR3 has 12 amino acids. V dropped 4 bases and J dropped 7 bases, with 7 bases sitting between them. In germline, CDR1 is SGHTA, CDR2 FQGNSA.